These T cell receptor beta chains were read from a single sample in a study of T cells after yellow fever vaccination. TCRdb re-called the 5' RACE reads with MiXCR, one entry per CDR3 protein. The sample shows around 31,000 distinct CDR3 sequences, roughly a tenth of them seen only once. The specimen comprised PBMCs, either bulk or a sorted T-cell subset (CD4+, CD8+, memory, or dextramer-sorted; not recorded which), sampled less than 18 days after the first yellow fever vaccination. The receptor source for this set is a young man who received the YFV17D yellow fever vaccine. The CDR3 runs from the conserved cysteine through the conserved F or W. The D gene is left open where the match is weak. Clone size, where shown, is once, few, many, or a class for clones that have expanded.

CASSNSLAGGHYEQYF,TGTGCCAGCAGTAACTCCCTAGCGGGGGGGCACTACGAGCAGTACTTC,TRBJ2-7,many,TRBV6-5,TRBD2
CAVTGTGDTEAFF,TGTGCCGTCACCGGGACAGGGGACACTGAAGCTTTCTTT,TRBJ1-1,once,TRBV6-1,TRBD1
CASSLARLAGTGDTQYF,TGTGCCAGCAGCTTAGCCAGGCTAGCGGGGACAGGAGATACGCAGTATTTT,TRBJ2-3,many,TRBV7-8,-
CASSQWGGEQFF,TGTGCCAGCAGCCAATGGGGGGGTGAGCAGTTCTTC,TRBJ2-1,many,TRBV7-3,TRBD2
CASSDKTSGTQYF,TGTGCCAGCAGTGATAAGACTAGCGGTACGCAGTATTTT,TRBJ2-3,many,TRBV6-4,TRBD2
CSADAALGQGSFYGYTF,TGCAGTGCTGATGCGGCTCTGGGACAGGGCTCTTTCTATGGCTACACCTTC,TRBJ1-2,many,TRBV20-1,TRBD1
CASSDPGQSSYEQYF,TGCGCCAGCAGTGACCCGGGACAGAGCTCCTACGAGCAGTACTTC,TRBJ2-7,-,TRBV5-1,TRBD1
CSARGGYEQFF,TGCAGTGCTAGAGGGGGGTATGAGCAGTTCTTC,TRBJ2-1,many,TRBV20-1,-
CASSYSGPNNEQFF,TGTGCCAGCAGTTACTCGGGACCCAACAATGAGCAGTTCTTC,TRBJ2-1,many,TRBV6-2/TRBV6-3,-
CASSVRVTDTQYF,TGCGCCAGCAGCGTCCGGGTCACAGATACGCAGTATTTT,TRBJ2-3,many,TRBV5-1,-